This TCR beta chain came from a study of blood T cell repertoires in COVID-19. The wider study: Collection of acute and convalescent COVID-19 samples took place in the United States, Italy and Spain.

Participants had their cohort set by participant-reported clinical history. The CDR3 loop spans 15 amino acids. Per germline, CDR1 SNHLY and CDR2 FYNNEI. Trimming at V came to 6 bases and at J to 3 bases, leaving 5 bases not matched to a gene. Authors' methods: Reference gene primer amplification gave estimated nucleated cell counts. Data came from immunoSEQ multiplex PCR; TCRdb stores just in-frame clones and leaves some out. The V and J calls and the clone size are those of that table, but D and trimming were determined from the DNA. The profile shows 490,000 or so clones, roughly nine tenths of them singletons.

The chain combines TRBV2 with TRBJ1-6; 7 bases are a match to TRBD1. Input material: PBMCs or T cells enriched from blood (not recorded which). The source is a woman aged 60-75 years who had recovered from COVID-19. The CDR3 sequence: CASRPTGDYNSPLHF. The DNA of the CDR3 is TGTGCCAGCAGGCCCACAGGGGACTATAATTCACCCCTCCACTTT.